A selection of T cell receptor beta chains follows, all from one sample in a study of radiotherapy plus CTLA-4 blockade in lung cancer. The repertoire was sequenced with immunoSEQ multiplex PCR; TCRdb's copy has only in-frame clones and lacks some. This sample has roughly 66,000 clones; about 80% occur once, and the top ten carry less than 5%. The sample was peripheral blood, taken from a patient treated with radiotherapy plus ipilimumab. These receptors were obtained from a human donor with non-small cell lung cancer who had a partial response to radiotherapy plus ipilimumab. Both conserved end residues are part of each CDR3. D genes are given only for firm matches. Clone size is given for some rows only: seen once, a few or many times, or a class if the clone is expanded.

size,V,J,D,DNA,CDR3
-,TRBV10-3,TRBJ2-7,TRBD1,TGTGCCACCGAATCGGGACAGGGAACTTACGAGCAGTACTTC,CATESGQGTYEQYF
-,TRBV30,TRBJ1-2,-,TGTGCCTGGAGTACCAAGGGTTTGGGGATGGAGGGCACCTTC,CAWSTKGLGMEGTF
-,TRBV4-2,TRBJ2-5,TRBD2,TGTGCCAGCAGCCCACTCCAGCGGGAGTGGGAAGAGACCCAGTACTTC,CASSPLQREWEETQYF
-,TRBV18,TRBJ1-1,-,TGTGCCAGCTCACCACGGGGCAAACAGAACACTGAAGCTTTCTTT,CASSPRGKQNTEAFF
-,TRBV27,TRBJ2-1,-,TGTGCCAGCACAGACACGACTAGCCTCTCCATAGGGGGCAATGAGCAGTTCTTC,CASTDTTSLSIGGNEQFF
-,TRBV28,TRBJ2-3,-,TGTGCCAGCAGAGACGACCCACGGACTGATACGCAGTATTTT,CASRDDPRTDTQYF
-,TRBV13,TRBJ1-2,-,TGTGCCAGCAGCTCGGGGGGCGCCTCTGATGGCTACACCTTC,CASSSGGASDGYTF
-,TRBV18,TRBJ2-1,TRBD2,TGTGCCAGCTCACCCTTGGGGAGGGCCTCAGATGAGCAGTTCTTC,CASSPLGRASDEQFF
-,TRBV30,TRBJ1-4,-,TGTGCCTGGAGATTCGGGGGGACTAATGAAAAACTGTTTTTT,CAWRFGGTNEKLFF
-,TRBV27,TRBJ2-1,-,TGTGCCAGCAAGTTTCCCGCAGAGGGAATCAATGAGCAGTTCTTC,CASKFPAEGINEQFF
once,TRBV27,TRBJ1-1,-,TGTGCCAGCAGATCGGGGAACACTGAAGCTTTCTTT,CASRSGNTEAFF
few,TRBV7-2,TRBJ2-5,TRBD1,TGTGCCAGCAGCTTAGGGACAGGGACTGGAGAGACCCAGTACTTC,CASSLGTGTGETQYF
-,TRBV30,TRBJ1-1,-,TGTGCCTGGGGGAGGGGGGCGAGCACTGAAGCTTTCTTT,CAWGRGASTEAFF
few,TRBV5-6,TRBJ2-7,TRBD1,TGTGCCAGCAGCACAAGGTATCCGGGACAGGGGCATTACGAGCAGTACTTC,CASSTRYPGQGHYEQYF
-,TRBV27,TRBJ2-6,TRBD2,TGTGCCAGCGTCTGGGCTAGCGGGAGGGCCGCTGGGGCCAACGTCCTGACTTTC,CASVWASGRAAGANVLTF
-,TRBV6-1,TRBJ2-1,TRBD2,TGTGCCAGCAGTGACCCCGGACTAGCGGGGAGTGGCTATGAGCAGTTCTTC,CASSDPGLAGSGYEQFF
-,TRBV5-1,TRBJ2-3,TRBD2,TGCGCCAGCAGTCGGAGGCTAGCGGAGAGCACAGATACGCAGTATTTT,CASSRRLAESTDTQYF
few,TRBV18,TRBJ1-3,TRBD1,TGTGCCAGCTCACCGACAGGGGGCTCTGGAAACACCATATATTTT,CASSPTGGSGNTIYF
-,TRBV18,TRBJ1-1,-,TGTGCCAGCTCACCATCAACTAGTGGCAGAAACACTGAAGCTTTCTTT,CASSPSTSGRNTEAFF
-,TRBV28,TRBJ2-7,-,TGTGCCAGCAGTGGCGGGCCTACCTACGAGCAGTACTTC,CASSGGPTYEQYF
-,TRBV18,TRBJ2-7,-,TGTGCCAGCTCACCACCGGGGGACACAACCTACGAGCAGTACTTC,CASSPPGDTTYEQYF
-,TRBV6-1,TRBJ1-1,TRBD1,TGTGCCAGCACTCGGACAGGGGGCTATACTGAAGCTTTCTTT,CASTRTGGYTEAFF